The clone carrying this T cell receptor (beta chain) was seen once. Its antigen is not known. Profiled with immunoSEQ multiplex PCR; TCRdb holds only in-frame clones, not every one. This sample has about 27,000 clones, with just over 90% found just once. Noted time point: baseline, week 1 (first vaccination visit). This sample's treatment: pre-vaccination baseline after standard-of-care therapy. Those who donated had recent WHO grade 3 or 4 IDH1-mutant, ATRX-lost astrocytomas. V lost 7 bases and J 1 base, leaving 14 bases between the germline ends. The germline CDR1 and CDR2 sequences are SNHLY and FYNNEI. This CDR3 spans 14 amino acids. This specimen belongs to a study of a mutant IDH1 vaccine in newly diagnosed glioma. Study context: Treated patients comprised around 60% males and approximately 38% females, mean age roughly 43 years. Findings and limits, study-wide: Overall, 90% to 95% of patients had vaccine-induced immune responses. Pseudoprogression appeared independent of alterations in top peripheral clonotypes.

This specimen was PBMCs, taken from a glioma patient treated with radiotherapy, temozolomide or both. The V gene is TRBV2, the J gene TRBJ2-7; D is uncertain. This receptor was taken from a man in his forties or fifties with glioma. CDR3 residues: CASNERETSYEQYF. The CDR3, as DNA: TGTGCCAGCAACGAGCGCGAAACTTCCTACGAGCAGTACTTC.